A single sample is the source of the 30 T cell receptor beta chains below, sequenced in a study of STAT5B mutations in CD4+ large granular lymphocyte leukemia. Method: immunoSEQ multiplex PCR; TCRdb's copy keeps in-frame clones and lacks some. Altogether about 35,000 clones are present, about 70% being singletons, with the ten largest covering approximately 2%. Source material: CD4+ T cells from blood buffy coats. These receptor sequences come from a human donor in good health.

This clone occurred a few times. V gene TRBV19 combines with J gene TRBJ1-5, with 9 bases aligning to TRBD1. Germline CDR1 is LNHDA and CDR2 is SQIVND (reference sequence). This CDR3 spans 15 amino acids. V shed 1 base and J 8 bases; nucleotides not matched to a gene: 6. The DNA of the CDR3 is TGTGCCAGTAGTATAGGGACAGGGGTCCTTGAGCCCCAGCATTTT. Protein: CASSIGTGVLEPQHF. The full variable domain, in which reference TRBV19 and TRBJ1-5 provide the parts outside the CDR3, is DGGITQSPKYLFRKEGQNVTLSCEQNLNHDAMYWYRQDPGQGLRLIYYSQIVNDFQKGDIAEGYSVSREKKESFPLTVTSAQKNPTAFYLCASSIGTGVLEPQHFGDGTRLSIL.

The V call is TRBV18, the J call TRBJ2-7; TRBD2 might be the D (5 bases). Trimming removed 2 bases at V and 5 bases at J, with 10 bases between. From germline, CDR1 is KGHSH and CDR2 LQKENI. The CDR3 runs to 13 residues. CDR3 loop: CASSPGGTHEQYF. The CDR3 nucleotides are TGTGCCAGCTCACCAGGAGGAACCCACGAGCAGTACTTC.

This chain links TRBV15 with TRBJ2-6; TRBD1 matches 9 bases. V trimming: 2 bases; J trimming: 2 bases; junction bases outside the gene matches: 1. This CDR3 has 16 amino acids. Germline CDR1 reads LNHNV; CDR2 reads YYDKDF (reference sequence). CDR3 coding DNA: TGTGCCACCAGCAGATACAGGGGGCCTGGGGCCAACGTCCTGACTTTC. This codes for CATSRYRGPGANVLTF.

The chain employs TRBV5-6 and TRBJ1-4; D gene unclear. The CDR3 is made up of 16 amino acids. In germline, CDR1 is SGHDT, CDR2 YYEEEE. Trimming removed 2 bases from V and 0 bases from J, with 11 bases in between. The CDR3 loop is CASSFSSLATNEKLFF. The CDR3, as DNA: TGTGCCAGCAGCTTTTCGTCGCTTGCAACTAATGAAAAACTGTTTTTT.

V gene TRBV2 combines with J gene TRBJ2-7; tentatively, D is TRBD1 (8 bases). The germline V gene has CDR1 SNHLY and CDR2 FYNNEI. CDR3 size: 15 residues. V was clipped by 10 bases and J by 2 bases, with 21 bases between them. In nucleotides, the CDR3 is TGTGCCATCACAGGGGGGTCAGGGGGGGCCTACGAGCAGTACTTC. Encoded protein: CAITGGSGGAYEQYF.

The rearrangement uses TRBV11-3 and TRBJ1-6; D is possibly TRBD1 (5 bases). Trimming pared 7 bases from V and 8 bases from J, leaving 9 bases between. Germline-derived CDR1 and CDR2 are SGHNT and YENEEA. This CDR3 is built from 12 residues. The CDR3 DNA follows: TGTGCCAGCACGGGGGGGGATTCACCCCTCCACTTT. It codes for CASTGGDSPLHF.

The chain links TRBV12-5 to TRBJ2-7, with D tentatively TRBD2 (6 bases). Trimming removed 6 bases at V and 2 bases at J, with 17 bases between. This CDR3 is built from 15 residues. Germline loops: CDR1 LGHNT, CDR2 FRNRAP. This CDR3 is CASGFGGTHPYEQYF. In DNA, the CDR3 is TGTGCTAGTGGCTTCGGGGGAACACACCCCTACGAGCAGTACTTC.

V gene TRBV5-5 combines with J gene TRBJ1-2; no clear D. The germline V gene encodes CDR1 SGHKS and CDR2 YYEKEE (reference sequence). The CDR3 sequence is 13 residues long. The V and J ends lost 1 base and 2 bases respectively, with 6 bases between them. DNA for the CDR3: TGTGCCAGCAGCTTGCAGGAGAACTATGGCTACACCTTC. It encodes CASSLQENYGYTF.

The V and J genes are TRBV6-5 and TRBJ2-5; 7 bases fit TRBD2. The CDR3 runs 15 residues. J gave up 2 bases and V 2 bases, and 5 bases lay outside the gene matches. CDR1 is MNHEY, CDR2 SVGAGI, per germline. The CDR3 DNA is TGTGCCAGCAGTTACGCTGGGGGGGTACAAGAGACCCAGTACTTC. This gives the protein CASSYAGGVQETQYF.

The J gene is TRBJ1-4, the V gene TRBV27, with TRBD1 matching over 7 bases. The trim removed 4 bases at V and 4 bases at J, leaving 15 bases unmatched. This CDR3 has 18 amino acids. CDR1 and CDR2 (germline): MNHEY, SMNVEV (reference sequence). DNA of the CDR3: TGTGCCAGCAGTTCCTCGGGGGCCAGGGGGGCCTTTAATGAAAAACTGTTTTTT. Translated: CASSSSGARGAFNEKLFF. Full variable domain (rest looked up from reference TRBV27 and TRBJ1-4): EAQVTQNPRYLITVTGKKLTVTCSQNMNHEYMSWYRQDPGLGLRQIYYSMNVEVTDKGDVPEGYKVSRKEKRNFPLILESPSPNQTSLYFCASSSSGARGAFNEKLFFGSGTQLSVL.

J is TRBJ2-4 and V is TRBV7-2; 9 nucleotides align to TRBD1. This CDR3 comprises 16 residues. V lost 5 bases to trimming and J lost 8 bases; unmatched junction nucleotides: 13. In germline, CDR1 is SGHTA, CDR2 FQGNSA. The DNA of the CDR3 is TGTGCCAGCAGCGTACAATCCGGGACAGGGAGTGACATTCAGTACTTC. It encodes CASSVQSGTGSDIQYF.

The chain combines TRBV7-8 with TRBJ2-5; no definite D call. Germline V gene sequence: CDR1 SGHVS, CDR2 FQNEAQ. Trimming removed 6 bases from V and 5 bases from J, with 10 bases in between. The CDR3 contains 12 residues. CDR3: CASSHRGETQYF. Written as DNA, the CDR3 is TGTGCCAGCAGTCATCGTGGGGAGACCCAGTACTTC. Supplemented by reference TRBV7-8 and TRBJ2-5, the full variable domain reads GAGVSQSPRYKVAKRGQDVALRCDPISGHVSLFWYQQALGQGPEFLTYFQNEAQLDKSGLPSDRFFAERPEGSVSTLKIQRTQQEDSAVYLCASSHRGETQYFGPGTRLLVL.

This clone was detected only once. The chain has TRBV4-3 and TRBJ1-1; possible D gene TRBD1, 5 bases. The CDR3 spans 13 residues. Per germline, CDR1 LGHNA and CDR2 YSLEER. V was cut by 0 bases and J by 6 bases, with 8 bases left in between. The CDR3: CASSQEGGAEAFF. CDR3 sequence (DNA): TGCGCCAGCAGCCAAGAGGGGGGGGCTGAAGCTTTCTTT.

This chain uses TRBV10-3 with TRBJ1-1; D remains ambiguous. The germline V and J ends were trimmed by 8 bases and 1 base, with 5 bases remaining between them. The CDR3 runs to 11 residues. Germline CDR1 is ENHRY and CDR2 is SYGVKD. CDR3 DNA: TGTGCCATCCGACAGAACACTGAAGCTTTCTTT. Protein: CAIRQNTEAFF.

V usage is TRBV27 and J usage is TRBJ2-1; 12 nucleotides align to TRBD2. V lost 5 bases, J lost 5 bases, and 4 bases stayed unmatched. The CDR3 extends over 15 amino acids. CDR1 and CDR2 (germline): MNHEY, SMNVEV (reference sequence). The CDR3 nucleotides read TGTGCCAGCAGTATTAGACTAGCGGGGGACAATGAGCAGTTCTTC. Protein product: CASSIRLAGDNEQFF.

The J gene is TRBJ1-6, the V gene TRBV5-8, with a tentative D call TRBD1 (6 bases). V lost 4 bases and J 10 bases, leaving 9 bases between the germline ends. Germline V gene lookup returns CDR1 SGHTS and CDR2 YDEGEE. This CDR3 spans 12 amino acids. CDR3 in amino acids: CASSLGGSPLHF. As DNA, the CDR3 is TGTGCCAGCAGCCTAGGGGGGTCACCCCTCCACTTT.

This chain connects TRBV5-1 to TRBJ2-1, with 8 bases lining up with TRBD1. V gave up 4 bases and J gave up 8 bases; unmatched junction bases: 17. The V gene's germline CDR1 is SGHRS and CDR2 YFSETQ. This CDR3 is built from 17 residues. The CDR3 sequence is CASSLKNTGGWGYEQFF. CDR3 nucleotides: TGCGCCAGCAGCCTAAAAAACACAGGGGGGTGGGGCTATGAGCAGTTCTTC.

This chain joins TRBV5-1 and TRBJ2-1; D may be TRBD1 (5 bases). The CDR3 spans 13 residues. Germline-derived CDR1 and CDR2 are SGHRS and YFSETQ. V was shortened by 0 bases and J by 6 bases, with 7 bases between the two germline ends. CDR3 in DNA: TGCGCCAGCAGCTTGGGACAGAGCAATGAGCAGTTCTTC. Encoded protein: CASSLGQSNEQFF. Together with reference TRBV5-1 and TRBJ2-1, the CDR3 gives the full variable domain: KAGVTQTPRYLIKTRGQQVTLSCSPISGHRSVSWYQQTPGQGLQFLFEYFSETQRNKGNFPGRFSGRQFSNSRSEMNVSTLELGDSALYLCASSLGQSNEQFFGPGTRLTVL.

This clone was found a few times. The chain recombines TRBV5-1 with TRBJ2-2; a possible D gene is TRBD1 (5 bases). The germline V and J ends were trimmed by 4 bases and 2 bases, with 9 bases remaining between them. The germline V gene has CDR1 SGHRS and CDR2 YFSETQ. The CDR3 extends over 14 amino acids. CDR3 region: CASSQGFNTGELFF. CDR3 coding DNA: TGCGCCAGCAGCCAGGGATTTAACACCGGGGAGCTGTTTTTT.

The chain employs TRBV7-8 and TRBJ2-7, with a tentative D call TRBD1 (6 bases). Germline values: CDR1 SGHVS, CDR2 FQNEAQ. This CDR3 has 14 residues. V was pared by 6 bases and J by 0 bases, with 12 bases between. The CDR3 sequence is CASSTGQLSYEQYF. CDR3 in DNA: TGTGCCAGCAGTACAGGACAGCTCTCCTACGAGCAGTACTTC.

The chain links TRBV7-9 to TRBJ2-7; TRBD1 matches at 9 bases. With V trimmed by 0 bases and J by 0 bases, 3 bases remained unmatched. The length of the CDR3 is 16 residues. Per the germline V gene, CDR1 is SEHNR and CDR2 is FQNEAQ (reference sequence). CDR3 DNA: TGTGCCAGCAGCTTAGCCGGGACAGGGAGCTCCTACGAGCAGTACTTC. Its translation is CASSLAGTGSSYEQYF.

The sample holds one count of this clone. The chain links TRBV15 to TRBJ2-2; unclear D gene. This CDR3 is 13 amino acids long. Trimming shortened V by 5 bases and J by 6 bases, and 10 bases separated the two germline ends. Germline CDR1 and CDR2: LNHNV and YYDKDF (reference sequence). In nucleotides, the CDR3 is TGTGCCACCAGCGAGATAGTATCCGGGGAGCTGTTTTTT. This codes for CATSEIVSGELFF.

V gene TRBV2 combines with J gene TRBJ2-7; 9 bases line up with TRBD1. The junction had 5 bases not matched to a gene; V was cut back by 11 bases and J by 3 bases. Germline CDR1 reads SNHLY; CDR2 reads FYNNEI. The CDR3 is 12 amino acids. CDR3 nucleotides: TGTGCCGGGGGACAGGGACACTACGAGCAGTACTTC. This sequence encodes CAGGQGHYEQYF.

This clone appeared a single time. V usage is TRBV5-6 and J usage is TRBJ2-4; 7 bases match TRBD2. Per germline, CDR1 SGHDT and CDR2 YYEEEE. This CDR3 is built from 15 residues. Trimming cost V 2 bases and J 1 base; bases outside gene matches: 3. This CDR3 reads CASSLLSGAKNIQYF. The CDR3 nucleotides read TGTGCCAGCAGCTTACTTAGCGGGGCCAAAAACATTCAGTACTTC.

The chain couples TRBV4-3 to TRBJ1-2; D is unresolved. The germline CDR1 and CDR2 sequences are LGHNA and YSLEER. CDR3 length: 15 amino acids. V gave up 3 bases and J gave up 3 bases, with 14 bases separating them. The CDR3 region is CASSHPGNTYYGYTF. CDR3 coding DNA: TGCGCCAGCAGCCACCCGGGAAATACCTACTATGGCTACACCTTC.

The chain uses TRBV5-1 and TRBJ2-7, with D hard to call. With 0 bases removed from V and 2 bases from J, the gap between germline ends came to 9 bases. The CDR3 extends over 14 amino acids. Germline CDR1 reads SGHRS; CDR2 reads YFSETQ. In DNA form, the CDR3 reads TGCGCCAGCAGCTTGGAACAGTTTGCCTACGAGCAGTACTTC. As protein: CASSLEQFAYEQYF.

This chain joins TRBV5-4 and TRBJ2-1, with 12 bases that match TRBD2. Looked up from germline, CDR1 is SGHNT and CDR2 is YYREEE (reference sequence). V shed 4 bases, J shed 1 base, and the junction held 3 bases outside the gene matches. CDR3 length: 16 amino acids. As DNA, the CDR3 is TGTGCCAGCAGCCGGGGGACTAGCGGGTCCTACAATGAGCAGTTCTTC. Residues: CASSRGTSGSYNEQFF.

This clone was seen a few times. The chain uses TRBV2 and TRBJ1-5; 7 bases match TRBD1. This CDR3 contains 13 residues. The V and J ends lost 4 bases and 4 bases, in that order; junction bases with no gene match: 1. CDR1 and CDR2 from the germline V gene are SNHLY and FYNNEI. The CDR3 is CASSGQGNQPQHF. CDR3 bases: TGTGCCAGCAGTGGACAGGGTAATCAGCCCCAGCATTTT.

This chain uses TRBV7-6 with TRBJ2-7; no reliable D call. V was clipped by 1 base and J by 1 base, with 5 bases between them. Per the germline V gene, CDR1 is SGHVS and CDR2 is FNYEAQ. This CDR3 has 13 residues. The CDR3 spells CASSLGRSYEQYF. In DNA, the CDR3 is TGTGCCAGCAGCTTAGGGCGATCCTACGAGCAGTACTTC.

The CDR3 nucleotides read TGCGCCACCGAGGTCCTTCGCTCCACTGGAAACACCATATATTTT. It translates to CATEVLRSTGNTIYF. V and J are TRBV5-1 and TRBJ1-3; D not resolved. V lost 9 bases and J lost 2, with 18 bases in between. The CDR3 is made up of 15 amino acids. CDR1 is SGHRS and CDR2 is YFSETQ in the germline V gene.